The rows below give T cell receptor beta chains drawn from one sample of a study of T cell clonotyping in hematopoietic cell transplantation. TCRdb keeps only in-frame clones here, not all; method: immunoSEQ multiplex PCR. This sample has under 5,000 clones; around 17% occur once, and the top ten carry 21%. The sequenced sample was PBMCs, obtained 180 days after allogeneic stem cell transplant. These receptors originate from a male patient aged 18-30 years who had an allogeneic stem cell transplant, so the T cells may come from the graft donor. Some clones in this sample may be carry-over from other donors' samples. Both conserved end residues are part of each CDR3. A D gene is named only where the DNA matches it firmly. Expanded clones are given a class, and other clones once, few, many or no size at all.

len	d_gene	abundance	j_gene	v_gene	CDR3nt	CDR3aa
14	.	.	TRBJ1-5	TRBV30	TGTGCCTGGACCAGACGAGGCCCCGATCAGCCCCAGCATTTT	CAWTRRGPDQPQHF
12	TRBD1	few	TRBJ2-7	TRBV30	TGTGCCTGGAGAAGACAGGGGTCCGAGCAGTACTTC	CAWRRQGSEQYF
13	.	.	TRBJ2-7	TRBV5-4	TGTGCCAGCAGCGTGGACAGTCGCTACGAGCAGTACTTC	CASSVDSRYEQYF
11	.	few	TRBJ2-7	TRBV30	TGTGCCTGGAGTGTAAACTACCAGGTAAACTTC	CAWSVNYQVNF
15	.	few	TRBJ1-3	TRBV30	TGTGCCTGGAGTCCCCGTAAGGTGGCTGGAAACACCATATATTTT	CAWSPRKVAGNTIYF
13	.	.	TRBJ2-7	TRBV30	TGTGCCTGGAGTGTTGACAGCTCCTACGAGCAGTACTTC	CAWSVDSSYEQYF
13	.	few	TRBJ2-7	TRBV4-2	TGTGCCAGCAGTCTCAACGAAGCCTACGAGCAGTACTTC	CASSLNEAYEQYF
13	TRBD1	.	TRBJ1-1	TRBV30	TGTGCCTGGAGTGGACAGGGGGGTACTGAAGCTTTCTTT	CAWSGQGGTEAFF
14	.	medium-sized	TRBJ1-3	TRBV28	TGTGCCAGCACCCTAGGGGGGTCTGGAAACACCATATATTTT	CASTLGGSGNTIYF
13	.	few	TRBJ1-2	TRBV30	TGTGCCGGGGGCCCAGGGCAGCTCTATGGCTACACCTTC	CAGGPGQLYGYTF
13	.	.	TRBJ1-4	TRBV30	TGTGCCCACTCCCACACCAGAACTGGGAAACTGTTTTTT	CAHSHTRTGKLFF
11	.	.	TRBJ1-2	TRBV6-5	TGTGCCAGCAGTGACACCTATGGCTACACCTTC	CASSDTYGYTF
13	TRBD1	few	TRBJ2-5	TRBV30	TGTGCCTGGAGTTGGGACAGGGAAGAGACCCAGTACTTC	CAWSWDREETQYF
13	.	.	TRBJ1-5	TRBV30	TGTGCCTGGAGTGTACTTTCGGGTCAGCCCCAGCATTTT	CAWSVLSGQPQHF
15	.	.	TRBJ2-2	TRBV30	TGTGCCTGGAGTCGTGTGAAGGGGACGGCCGGGGAGCTGTTTTTT	CAWSRVKGTAGELFF
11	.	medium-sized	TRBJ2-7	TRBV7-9	TGTGCCAGCAGCTTATACGGGGAGCAGTACTTC	CASSLYGEQYF
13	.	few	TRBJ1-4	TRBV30	TGTGCCTGGAGCATACCCGGTAATGAAAAACTGTTTTTT	CAWSIPGNEKLFF
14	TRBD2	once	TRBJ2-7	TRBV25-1	TGTGCCAGCAGTTCCAGCGGGAGGGCCGACGAGCAGTACTTC	CASSSSGRADEQYF
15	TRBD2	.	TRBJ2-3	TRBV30	TGTGCCTGGAGCGGAGGGACTAGCGGGAGGAATACGCAGTATTTT	CAWSGGTSGRNTQYF
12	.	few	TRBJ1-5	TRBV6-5	TGTGCCAGCGGGGGGGGCAATCAGCCCCAGCATTTT	CASGGGNQPQHF
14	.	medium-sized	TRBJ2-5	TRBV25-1	TGTGCCAGCAGTGAACGGGGTCACCAAGAGACCCAGTACTTC	CASSERGHQETQYF
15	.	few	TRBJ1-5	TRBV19	TGTGCCAGTACTTGGGGCAGGGCTAGCAATCAGCCCCAGCATTTT	CASTWGRASNQPQHF
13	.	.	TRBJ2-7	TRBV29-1	TGCAGCGTTGGCGCAGGGTCTGGTTACGAGCAGTACTTC	CSVGAGSGYEQYF
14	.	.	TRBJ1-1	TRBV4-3	TGCGCCAGCAGCCAATTCGAGGGAGTAACTGAAGCTTTCTTT	CASSQFEGVTEAFF